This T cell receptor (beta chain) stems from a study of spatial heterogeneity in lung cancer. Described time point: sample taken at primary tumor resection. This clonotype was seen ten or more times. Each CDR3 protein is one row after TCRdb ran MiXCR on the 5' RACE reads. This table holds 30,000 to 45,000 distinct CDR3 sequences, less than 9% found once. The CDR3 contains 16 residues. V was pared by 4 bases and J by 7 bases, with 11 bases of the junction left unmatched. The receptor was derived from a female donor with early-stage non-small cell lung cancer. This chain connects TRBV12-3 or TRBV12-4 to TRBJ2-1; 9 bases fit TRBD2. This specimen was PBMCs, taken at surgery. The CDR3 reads CASSYPTSGEGNEQFF. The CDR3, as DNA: TGTGCCAGCAGTTACCCGACTAGCGGAGAGGGGAATGAGCAGTTCTTC.